These 18 T cell receptor beta chains were sequenced from one sample in a study of blood T cell repertoires in COVID-19. The method was immunoSEQ multiplex PCR; TCRdb's version includes in-frame clones alone and lacks a portion of them. The sample consists of approximately 320,000 clones, approximately 85% of them appearing once. The specimen was peripheral blood. The receptors derive from a human donor in a cohort sampled during active COVID-19.

The V call is TRBV6-5, the J call TRBJ1-6; 7 bases align to TRBD1. CDR1 and CDR2 (germline): MNHEY, SVGAGI. Trimming at V came to 6 bases and at J to 7 bases, leaving 9 bases not matched to a gene. The CDR3 spans 15 residues. The CDR3 DNA reads TGTGCCAGCAGCCCAGACAGGGCTAAGAATTCACCCCTCCACTTT. Translation gives CASSPDRAKNSPLHF.

This clone was seen at least ten times. The chain couples TRBV29-1 to TRBJ2-3; 10 bases are shared with TRBD1. Germline CDR1 and CDR2: SQVTM and ANQGSEA. The ends lost 5 bases at V and 4 bases at J; junction bases unmatched: 6. The length of the CDR3 is 14 residues. The chain's CDR3 is CSVLGGQGADTQYF. CDR3 nucleotides: TGCAGCGTTCTGGGAGGACAGGGGGCAGATACGCAGTATTTT.

This chain links TRBV7-2 with TRBJ2-5; 8 bases are a match to TRBD2. V trimming: 5 bases; J trimming: 5 bases; junction bases outside the gene matches: 10. Germline V lookup: CDR1 SGHTA, CDR2 FQGNSA. The CDR3 is 15 residues long. Here the CDR3 reads CASSPESGGGETQYF. The CDR3 DNA is TGTGCCAGCAGCCCCGAAAGCGGGGGCGGGGAGACCCAGTACTTC.

The chain recombines TRBV7-6 with TRBJ2-1, with TRBD1 as a possible D gene (6 bases). The V gene lost 1 base and the J gene lost 7 bases, with 14 bases spanning the gap. The CDR3 runs to 15 residues. Germline V gives CDR1 SGHVS, CDR2 FNYEAQ. CDR3 DNA sequence: TGTGCCAGCAGCTTAGACAGGGCAAAGGGGAATGAGCAGTTCTTC. Protein sequence: CASSLDRAKGNEQFF.

The DNA for the CDR3 is TGCGCCAGCAGCCCGGGTCCTGGGGGGGAGCAGTACTTC. Its protein is CASSPGPGGEQYF. The V and J genes are TRBV5-1 and TRBJ2-7; D might be TRBD2 (6 bases). The germline V gene has CDR1 SGHRS and CDR2 YFSETQ. The CDR3 covers 13 residues. Trimming shortened V by 4 bases and J by 7 bases, and 15 bases separated the two germline ends. Variable domain in full (rest from reference TRBV5-1 and TRBJ2-7): KAGVTQTPRYLIKTRGQQVTLSCSPISGHRSVSWYQQTPGQGLQFLFEYFSETQRNKGNFPGRFSGRQFSNSRSEMNVSTLELGDSALYLCASSPGPGGEQYFGPGTRLTVT.

This chain uses TRBV7-3 with TRBJ2-1; 8 bases are a match to TRBD2. The V gene end was trimmed by 2 bases and the J gene end by 7 bases; junction bases not matched to a gene: 13. CDR1 SGHTA and CDR2 FQGTGA come from the germline V gene. The length of the CDR3 is 17 residues. The CDR3 DNA follows: TGTGCCAGCAGCTTAGGATTAGCGGGGAGGCTTGGGAATGAGCAGTTCTTC. It yields the protein CASSLGLAGRLGNEQFF. Complete variable domain (other parts from reference TRBV7-3 and TRBJ2-1): GAGVSQTPSNKVTEKGKYVELRCDPISGHTALYWYRQSLGQGPEFLIYFQGTGAADDSGLPNDRFFAVRPEGSVSTLKIQRTERGDSAVYLCASSLGLAGRLGNEQFFGPGTRLTVL.

In its sample, this clone was seen once. This sequence joins TRBV12-5 and TRBJ2-5; D possibly corresponds to TRBD1 (5 bases). The germline gives CDR1 LGHNT, CDR2 FRNRAP. The CDR3 is made up of 15 amino acids. V lost 6 bases to trimming and J lost 3 bases, with 17 bases between them. CDR3 nucleotide sequence: TGTGCTAGTGGGCTGACAGCTGAAAATGAAGAGACCCAGTACTTC. Translation gives CASGLTAENEETQYF. Drawing the rest from reference TRBV12-5 and TRBJ2-5, the complete variable domain is DARVTQTPRHKVTEMGQEVTMRCQPILGHNTVFWYRQTMMQGLELLAYFRNRAPLDDSGMPKDRFSAEMPDATLATLKIQPSEPRDSAVYFCASGLTAENEETQYFGPGTRLLVL.

The chain couples TRBV11-3 to TRBJ2-1, with 10 bases identical to TRBD1. In germline, CDR1 is SGHNT, CDR2 YENEEA. J gave up 7 bases and V 7 bases, and 7 bases lay outside the gene matches. The CDR3 is 14 amino acids. CDR3 nucleotides: TGTGCCAGCACCGGGACAGGGGCCCCAAATGAGCAGTTCTTC. It encodes CASTGTGAPNEQFF. Based on the CDR3 plus reference TRBV11-3 and TRBJ2-1, the full variable domain is EAGVVQSPRYKIIEKKQPVAFWCNPISGHNTLYWYLQNLGQGPELLIRYENEEAVDDSQLPKDRFSAERLKGVDSTLKIQPAELGDSAVYLCASTGTGAPNEQFFGPGTRLTVL.

The chain joins TRBV18 to TRBJ1-5; D possibly corresponds to TRBD1 (6 bases). This CDR3 is 15 amino acids long. CDR1 and CDR2 from the germline V gene are KGHSH and LQKENI. Trimming removed 3 bases from V and 4 bases from J, with 13 bases in between. CDR3 sequence: CASSPIGQNNQPQHF. The CDR3 region has the DNA TGTGCCAGCTCACCTATCGGACAGAATAATCAGCCCCAGCATTTT.

The chain has TRBV7-2 and TRBJ2-3; 11 nucleotides match TRBD2. V lost 1 base and J lost 2; bases outside the gene matches: 11. The length of the CDR3 is 19 residues. The germline V gene has CDR1 SGHTA and CDR2 FQGNSA. The CDR3 reads CASSLETRLAGTYTDTQYF. The CDR3 DNA is TGTGCCAGCAGCTTAGAAACGAGACTAGCGGGGACCTACACAGATACGCAGTATTTT.

The chain joins TRBV6-5 to TRBJ2-1; a possible D gene is TRBD1 (6 bases). CDR1 MNHEY and CDR2 SVGAGI come from the germline V gene. This CDR3 is 12 amino acids long. The V end was cut by 6 bases, the J end by 7 bases, with 10 bases between. The chain's CDR3 is CASRQGWNEQFF. The CDR3 nucleotides are TGTGCCAGCAGACAGGGTTGGAATGAGCAGTTCTTC.

The chain is built from TRBV27 and TRBJ1-5; TRBD1 aligns across 7 bases. The germline V gene encodes CDR1 MNHEY and CDR2 SMNVEV (reference sequence). V was clipped by 5 bases and J by 6 bases; unmatched bases: 7. CDR3 length: 14 residues. This CDR3 reads CASSQTGTGQPQHF. CDR3 nucleotides: TGTGCCAGCAGTCAGACAGGGACGGGTCAGCCCCAGCATTTT.

This chain joins TRBV19 and TRBJ1-1; D possibly corresponds to TRBD1 (5 bases). Trimming stripped 3 bases from V and 4 bases from J, with 21 bases between. The CDR3 totals 17 residues. Germline V gene sequence: CDR1 LNHDA, CDR2 SQIVND (reference sequence). The CDR3 is CASSIHQGLLGGTEAFF. In DNA form, the CDR3 reads TGTGCCAGTAGTATTCATCAGGGACTTCTCGGGGGCACTGAAGCTTTCTTT.

This clone was counted once. The rearrangement uses TRBV2 and TRBJ1-1, with D maybe TRBD1 (6 bases). CDR1 SNHLY and CDR2 FYNNEI come from the germline V gene. The CDR3 has 12 residues. The ends were cut back, 11 bases at V and 1 base at J, with 11 bases in the middle. The CDR3 sequence: CASATGNTEAFF. CDR3 sequence (DNA): TGTGCCTCCGCGACAGGGAACACTGAAGCTTTCTTT.

This clone was counted a few times. The CDR3 nucleotides read TGTGCCACTAGAGACGGTTTTTACGAGCAGTACTTC. This codes for CATRDGFYEQYF. The rearrangement uses TRBV6-5 and TRBJ2-7; no firm D call. CDR1 MNHEY and CDR2 SVGAGI come from the germline V gene. The CDR3 runs to 12 residues. Trimming cost V 10 bases and J 4 bases, with 14 bases left between them.

The chain combines TRBV21-1 with TRBJ2-4; TRBD2, the D gene given by the table, was not confirmed from the DNA. TRBV21-1 has pseudogene status. The CDR3 is made up of 9 amino acids. CDR3 sequence reads: CADTGFQYF. CDR3 DNA: TGTGCAGATACGGGATTTCAGTACTTC.

This clone was recorded once. The chain employs TRBV7-9 and TRBJ2-7, with a tentative D call TRBD2 (5 bases). The CDR3 has 14 residues. Germline-derived CDR1 and CDR2 are SEHNR and FQNEAQ (reference sequence). Trimming stripped 5 bases from V and 3 bases from J, with 14 bases between. CDR3 sequence (DNA): TGTGCCAGCAGCCCTGGGAGTCCCCTCTACGAGCAGTACTTC. Its translation: CASSPGSPLYEQYF.

The rearrangement uses TRBV2 and TRBJ1-2; 12 bases fit TRBD1. The CDR3 contains 14 residues. Germline CDR1 is SNHLY and CDR2 is FYNNEI. Trimming at V came to 11 bases and at J to 4 bases, leaving 8 bases not matched to a gene. CDR3 sequence: CAQKGTGGSYGYTF. CDR3 nucleotide sequence: TGTGCCCAAAAGGGGACAGGGGGCAGCTATGGCTACACCTTC.